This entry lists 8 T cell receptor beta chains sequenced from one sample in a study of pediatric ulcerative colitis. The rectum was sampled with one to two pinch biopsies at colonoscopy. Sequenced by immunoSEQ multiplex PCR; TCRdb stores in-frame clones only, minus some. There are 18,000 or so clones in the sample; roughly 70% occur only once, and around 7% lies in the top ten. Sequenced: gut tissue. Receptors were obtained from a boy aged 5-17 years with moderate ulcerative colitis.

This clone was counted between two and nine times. The CDR3: CASSQERLGFDGTEAFF. The CDR3 nucleotides are TGCGCCAGCAGCCAAGAAAGATTAGGGTTTGATGGCACTGAAGCTTTCTTT. J is TRBJ1-1 and V is TRBV4-1, with no clear D. The CDR3 extends over 17 amino acids. Trimming removed 0 bases at V and 4 bases at J, with 18 bases between. Germline lookup yields CDR1 MGHRA and CDR2 YSYEKL.

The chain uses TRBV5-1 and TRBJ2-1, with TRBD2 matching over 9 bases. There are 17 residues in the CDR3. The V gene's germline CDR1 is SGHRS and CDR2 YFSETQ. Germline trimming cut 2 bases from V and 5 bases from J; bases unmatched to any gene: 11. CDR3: CASSFNLAGGLDNEQFF. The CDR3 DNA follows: TGCGCCAGCAGCTTTAATCTGGCGGGGGGGCTGGACAATGAGCAGTTCTTC.

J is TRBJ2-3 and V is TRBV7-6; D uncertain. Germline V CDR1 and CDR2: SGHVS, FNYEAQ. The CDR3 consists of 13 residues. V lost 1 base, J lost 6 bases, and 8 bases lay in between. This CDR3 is CASSLGAWDTQYF. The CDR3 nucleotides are TGTGCCAGCAGCTTAGGGGCCTGGGATACGCAGTATTTT.

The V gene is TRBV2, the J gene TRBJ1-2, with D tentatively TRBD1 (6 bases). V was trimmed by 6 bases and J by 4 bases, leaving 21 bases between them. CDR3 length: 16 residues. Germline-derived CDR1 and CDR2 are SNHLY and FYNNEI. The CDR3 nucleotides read TGTGCCAGCAGCCAAGAAACAGGGCCGTCCTTCTATGGCTACACCTTC. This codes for CASSQETGPSFYGYTF.

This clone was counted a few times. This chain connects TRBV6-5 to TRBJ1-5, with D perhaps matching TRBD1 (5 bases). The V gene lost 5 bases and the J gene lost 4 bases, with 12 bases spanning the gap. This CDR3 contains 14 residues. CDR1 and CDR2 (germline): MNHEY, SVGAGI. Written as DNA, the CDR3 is TGTGCCAGCAGTCCCCAAAGGGGTAATCAGCCCCAGCATTTT. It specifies CASSPQRGNQPQHF.

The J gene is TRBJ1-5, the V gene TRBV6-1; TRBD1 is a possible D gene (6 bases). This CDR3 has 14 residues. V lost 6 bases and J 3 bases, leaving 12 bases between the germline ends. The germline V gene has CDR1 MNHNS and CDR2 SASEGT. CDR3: CASRTGQLNQPQHF. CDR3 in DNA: TGTGCCAGCAGAACAGGACAGCTCAATCAGCCCCAGCATTTT.

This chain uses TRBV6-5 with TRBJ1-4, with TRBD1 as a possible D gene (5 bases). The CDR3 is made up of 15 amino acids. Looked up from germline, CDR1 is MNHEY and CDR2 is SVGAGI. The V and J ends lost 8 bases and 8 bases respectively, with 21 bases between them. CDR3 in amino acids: CASRRRGAAKEKLFF. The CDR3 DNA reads TGTGCCAGCCGTCGAAGGGGAGCCGCCAAGGAAAAACTGTTTTTT.

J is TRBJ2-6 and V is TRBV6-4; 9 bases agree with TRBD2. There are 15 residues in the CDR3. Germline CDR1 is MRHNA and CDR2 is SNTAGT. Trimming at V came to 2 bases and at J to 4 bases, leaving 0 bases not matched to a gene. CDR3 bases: TGTGCCAGCAGTGACGGGACTAGCGGGGCCAACGTCCTGACTTTC. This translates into CASSDGTSGANVLTF.